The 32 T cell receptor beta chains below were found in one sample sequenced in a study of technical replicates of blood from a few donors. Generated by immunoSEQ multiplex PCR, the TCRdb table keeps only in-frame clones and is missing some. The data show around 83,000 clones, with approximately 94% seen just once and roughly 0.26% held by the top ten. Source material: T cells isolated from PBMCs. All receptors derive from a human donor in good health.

The CDR3 DNA sequence: TGTGCCAGCAGCTTGAGCTCAGAAGAGGTCGGAAAACTGTTTTTT. Amino acid sequence: CASSLSSEEVGKLFF. The gene calls are TRBV11-2 and TRBJ1-4; D unresolved. Germline lookup yields CDR1 SGHAT and CDR2 FQNNGV. This CDR3 contains 15 residues. Trimming cost V 3 bases and J 10 bases, with 18 bases left between them.

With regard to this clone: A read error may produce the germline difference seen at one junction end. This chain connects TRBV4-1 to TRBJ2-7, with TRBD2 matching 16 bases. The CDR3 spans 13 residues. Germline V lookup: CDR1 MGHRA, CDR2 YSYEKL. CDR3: CASSQEGTSGRDF. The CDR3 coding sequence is TGCGCCAGCAGCCAAGAAGGGACTAGCGGGAGGGACTTC.

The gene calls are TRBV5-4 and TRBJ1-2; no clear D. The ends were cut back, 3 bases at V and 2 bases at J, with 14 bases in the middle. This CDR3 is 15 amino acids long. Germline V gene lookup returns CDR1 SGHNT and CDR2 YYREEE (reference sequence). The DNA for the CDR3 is TGTGCCAGCAGCTCGGGGAAGGGCTCGAACTATGGCTACACCTTC. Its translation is CASSSGKGSNYGYTF.

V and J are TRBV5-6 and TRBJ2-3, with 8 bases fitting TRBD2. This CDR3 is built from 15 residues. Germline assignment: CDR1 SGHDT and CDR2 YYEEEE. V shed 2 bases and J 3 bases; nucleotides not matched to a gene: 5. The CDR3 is CASSFEREWTDTQYF. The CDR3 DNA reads TGTGCCAGCAGCTTCGAGCGGGAGTGGACAGATACGCAGTATTTT.

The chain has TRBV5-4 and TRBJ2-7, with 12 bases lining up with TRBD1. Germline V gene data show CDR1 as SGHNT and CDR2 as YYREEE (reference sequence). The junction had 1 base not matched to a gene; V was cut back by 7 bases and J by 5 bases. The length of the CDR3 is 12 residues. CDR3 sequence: CASGTGGHEQYF. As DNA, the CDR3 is TGTGCCAGCGGGACAGGGGGCCACGAGCAGTACTTC. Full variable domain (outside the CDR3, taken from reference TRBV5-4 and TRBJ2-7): ETGVTQSPTHLIKTRGQQVTLRCSSQSGHNTVSWYQQALGQGPQFIFQYYREEENGRGNFPPRFSGLQFPNYSSELNVNALELDDSALYLCASGTGGHEQYFGPGTRLTVT.

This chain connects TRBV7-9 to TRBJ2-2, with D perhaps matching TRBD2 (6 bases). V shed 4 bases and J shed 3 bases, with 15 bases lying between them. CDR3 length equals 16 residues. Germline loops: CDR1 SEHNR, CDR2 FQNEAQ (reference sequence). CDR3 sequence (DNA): TGTGCCAGCAGCTCCACTAGCTCCCCCGACACCGGGGAGCTGTTTTTT. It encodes CASSSTSSPDTGELFF.

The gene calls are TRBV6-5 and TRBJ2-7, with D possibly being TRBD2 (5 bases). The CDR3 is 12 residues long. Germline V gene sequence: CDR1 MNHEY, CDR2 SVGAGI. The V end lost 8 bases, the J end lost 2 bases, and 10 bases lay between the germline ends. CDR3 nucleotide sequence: TGTGCCAGCGGGAGTGGGACCTACGAGCAGTACTTC. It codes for CASGSGTYEQYF.

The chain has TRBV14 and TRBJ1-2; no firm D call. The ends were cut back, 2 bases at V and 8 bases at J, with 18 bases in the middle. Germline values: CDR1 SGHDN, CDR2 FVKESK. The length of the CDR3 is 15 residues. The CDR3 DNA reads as TGTGCCAGCAGCCAAAGCTCTCCAATCGCGGGGGGCTACACCTTC. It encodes CASSQSSPIAGGYTF.

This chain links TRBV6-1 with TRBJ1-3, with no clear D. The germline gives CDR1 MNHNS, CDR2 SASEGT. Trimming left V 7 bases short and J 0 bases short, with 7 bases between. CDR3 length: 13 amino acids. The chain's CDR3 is CASTPLSGNTIYF. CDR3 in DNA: TGTGCCAGCACTCCCCTCTCTGGAAACACCATATATTTT.

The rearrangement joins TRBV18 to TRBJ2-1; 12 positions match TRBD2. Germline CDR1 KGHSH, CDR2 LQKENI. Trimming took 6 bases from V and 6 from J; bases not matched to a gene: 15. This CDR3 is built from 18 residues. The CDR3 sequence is CASSEGGLAGLRSNEQFF. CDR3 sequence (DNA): TGTGCCAGCTCGGAGGGAGGACTAGCGGGGTTAAGATCCAATGAGCAGTTCTTC.

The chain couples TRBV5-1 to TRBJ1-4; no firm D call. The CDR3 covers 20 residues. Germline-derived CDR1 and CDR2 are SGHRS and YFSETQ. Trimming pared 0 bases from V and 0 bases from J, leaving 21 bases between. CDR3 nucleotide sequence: TGCGCCAGCAGCTTGGACGGTCGCTTGCAGGCCCTTGCAACTAATGAAAAACTGTTTTTT. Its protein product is CASSLDGRLQALATNEKLFF.

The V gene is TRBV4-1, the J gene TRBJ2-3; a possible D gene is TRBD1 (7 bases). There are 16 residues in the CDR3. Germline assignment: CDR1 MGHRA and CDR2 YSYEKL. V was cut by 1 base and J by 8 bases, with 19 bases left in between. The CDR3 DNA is TGCGCCAGCAGCCAAGTAGGGGGCGGCGGGGTAGGTACGCAGTATTTT. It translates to CASSQVGGGGVGTQYF.

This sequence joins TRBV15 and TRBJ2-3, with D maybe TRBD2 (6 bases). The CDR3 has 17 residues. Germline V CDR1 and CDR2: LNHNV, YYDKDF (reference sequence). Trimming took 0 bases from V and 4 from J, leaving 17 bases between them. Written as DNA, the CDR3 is TGTGCCACCAGCAGAGATCGGGCGGGAATCAGGGCAGATACGCAGTATTTT. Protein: CATSRDRAGIRADTQYF. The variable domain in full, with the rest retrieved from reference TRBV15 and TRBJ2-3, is DAMVIQNPRYQVTQFGKPVTLSCSQTLNHNVMYWYQQKSSQAPKLLFHYYDKDFNNEADTPDNFQSRRPNTSFCFLDIRSPGLGDTAMYLCATSRDRAGIRADTQYFGPGTRLTVL.

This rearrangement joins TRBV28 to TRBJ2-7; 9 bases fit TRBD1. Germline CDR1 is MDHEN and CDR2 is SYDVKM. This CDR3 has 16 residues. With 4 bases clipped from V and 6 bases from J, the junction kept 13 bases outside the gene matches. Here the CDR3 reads CASSSGAVGQGGEQYF. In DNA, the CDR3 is TGTGCCAGCAGTTCCGGGGCGGTGGGACAGGGTGGCGAGCAGTACTTC.

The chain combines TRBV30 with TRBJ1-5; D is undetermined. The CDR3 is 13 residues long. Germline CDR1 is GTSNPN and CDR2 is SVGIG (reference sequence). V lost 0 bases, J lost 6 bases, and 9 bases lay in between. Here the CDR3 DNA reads TGTGCCTGGAGTGTACTAGAGGGTCAGCCCCAGCATTTT. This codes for CAWSVLEGQPQHF.

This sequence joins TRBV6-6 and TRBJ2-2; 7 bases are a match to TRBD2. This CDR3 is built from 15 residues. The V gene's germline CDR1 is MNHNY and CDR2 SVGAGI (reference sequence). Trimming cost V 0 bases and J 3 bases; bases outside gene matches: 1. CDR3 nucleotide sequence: TGTGCCAGCAGTTACTCGGGAGGGGACACCGGGGAGCTGTTTTTT. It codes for CASSYSGGDTGELFF.

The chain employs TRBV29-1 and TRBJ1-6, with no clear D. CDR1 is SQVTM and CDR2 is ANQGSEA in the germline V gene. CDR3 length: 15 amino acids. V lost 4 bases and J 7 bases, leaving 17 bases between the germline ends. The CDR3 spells CSVALGPQLNSPLHF. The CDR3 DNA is TGCAGCGTTGCCCTTGGGCCACAGCTAAATTCACCCCTCCACTTT.

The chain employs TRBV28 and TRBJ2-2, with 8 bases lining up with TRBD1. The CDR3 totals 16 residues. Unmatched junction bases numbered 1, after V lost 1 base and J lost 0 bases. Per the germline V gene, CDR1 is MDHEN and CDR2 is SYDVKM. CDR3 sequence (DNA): TGTGCCAGCAGTTTATCACAGGGGGCGAACACCGGGGAGCTGTTTTTT. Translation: CASSLSQGANTGELFF.

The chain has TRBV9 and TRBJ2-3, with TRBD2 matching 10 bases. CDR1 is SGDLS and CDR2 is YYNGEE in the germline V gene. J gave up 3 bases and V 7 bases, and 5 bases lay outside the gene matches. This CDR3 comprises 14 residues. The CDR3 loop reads CASAPSGGTDTQYF. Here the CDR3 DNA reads TGTGCCAGCGCTCCTAGCGGGGGAACAGATACGCAGTATTTT.

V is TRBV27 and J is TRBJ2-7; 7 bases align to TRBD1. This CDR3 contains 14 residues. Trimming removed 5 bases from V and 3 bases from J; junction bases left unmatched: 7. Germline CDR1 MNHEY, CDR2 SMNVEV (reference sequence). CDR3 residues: CASSPQGKDYEQYF. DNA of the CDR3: TGTGCCAGCAGTCCACAGGGGAAGGACTACGAGCAGTACTTC.

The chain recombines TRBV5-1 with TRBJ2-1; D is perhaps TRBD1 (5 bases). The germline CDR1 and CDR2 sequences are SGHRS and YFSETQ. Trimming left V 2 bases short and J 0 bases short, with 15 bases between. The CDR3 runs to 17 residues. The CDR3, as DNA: TGCGCCAGCAGCTTAAAGGGGCCTCCTTCCTCCTACAATGAGCAGTTCTTC. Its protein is CASSLKGPPSSYNEQFF.

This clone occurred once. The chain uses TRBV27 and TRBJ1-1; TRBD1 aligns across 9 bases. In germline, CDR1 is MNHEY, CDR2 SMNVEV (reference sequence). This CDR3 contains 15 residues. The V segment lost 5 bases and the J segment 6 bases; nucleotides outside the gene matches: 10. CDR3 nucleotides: TGTGCCAGCAGTACCCGGCCGACAGGGGGGTCTGAAGCTTTCTTT. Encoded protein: CASSTRPTGGSEAFF.

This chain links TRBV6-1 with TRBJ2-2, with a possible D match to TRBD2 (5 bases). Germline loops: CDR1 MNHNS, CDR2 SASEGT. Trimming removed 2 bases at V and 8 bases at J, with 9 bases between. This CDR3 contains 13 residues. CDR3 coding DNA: TGTGCCAGCAGTGAAAACTCGGGGGGGGAGCTGTTTTTT. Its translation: CASSENSGGELFF.

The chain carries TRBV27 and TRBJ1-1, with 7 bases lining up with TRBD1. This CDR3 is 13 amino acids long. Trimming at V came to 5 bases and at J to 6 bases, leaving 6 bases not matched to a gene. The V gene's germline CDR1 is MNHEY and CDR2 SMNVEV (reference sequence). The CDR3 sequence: CASSPTQGAEAFF. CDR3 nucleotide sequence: TGTGCCAGCAGTCCTACTCAGGGGGCTGAAGCTTTCTTT.

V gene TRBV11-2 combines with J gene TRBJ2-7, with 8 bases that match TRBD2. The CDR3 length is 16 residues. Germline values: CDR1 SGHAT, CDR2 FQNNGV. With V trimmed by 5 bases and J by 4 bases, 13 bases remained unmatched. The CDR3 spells CASSRRLSGSSYEQYF. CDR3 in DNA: TGTGCCAGCAGCCGCCGCCTAAGCGGGAGTTCTTACGAGCAGTACTTC.

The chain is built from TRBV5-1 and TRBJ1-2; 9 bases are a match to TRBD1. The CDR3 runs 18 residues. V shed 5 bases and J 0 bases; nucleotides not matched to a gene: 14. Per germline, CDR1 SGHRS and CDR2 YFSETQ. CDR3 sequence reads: CASSWTGVSPQANYGYTF. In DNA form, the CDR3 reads TGCGCCAGCAGTTGGACAGGGGTATCACCGCAAGCTAACTATGGCTACACCTTC.

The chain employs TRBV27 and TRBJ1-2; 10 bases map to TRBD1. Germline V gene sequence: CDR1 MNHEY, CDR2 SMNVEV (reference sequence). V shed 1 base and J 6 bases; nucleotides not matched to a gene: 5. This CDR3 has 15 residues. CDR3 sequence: CASSLYRQGANGYTF. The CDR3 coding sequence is TGTGCCAGCAGTTTATACCGACAGGGGGCAAATGGCTACACCTTC.

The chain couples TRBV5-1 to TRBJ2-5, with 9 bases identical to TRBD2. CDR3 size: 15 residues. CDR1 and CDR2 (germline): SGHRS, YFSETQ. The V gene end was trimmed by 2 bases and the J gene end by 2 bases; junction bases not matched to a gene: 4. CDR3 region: CASSFTSGSQETQYF. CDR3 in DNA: TGCGCCAGCAGCTTTACTAGCGGGTCGCAAGAGACCCAGTACTTC.

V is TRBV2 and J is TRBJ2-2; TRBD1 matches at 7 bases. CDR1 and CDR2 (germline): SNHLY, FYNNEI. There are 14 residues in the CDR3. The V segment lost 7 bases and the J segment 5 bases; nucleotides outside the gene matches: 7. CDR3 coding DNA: TGTGCCAGCATGGGACAGCTTGAGACCGGGGAGCTGTTTTTT. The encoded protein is CASMGQLETGELFF.

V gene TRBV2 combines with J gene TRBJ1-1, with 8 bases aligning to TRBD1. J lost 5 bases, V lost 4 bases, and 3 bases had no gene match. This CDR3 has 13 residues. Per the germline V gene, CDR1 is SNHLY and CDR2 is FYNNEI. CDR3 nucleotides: TGTGCCAGCAGTGGGAACAGGGGGACTGAAGCTTTCTTT. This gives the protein CASSGNRGTEAFF.

CDR3 protein: CASSADRGYEQYF. CDR3 DNA sequence: TGCGCCAGCAGTGCAGACAGGGGCTACGAGCAGTACTTC. The chain uses TRBV10-1 and TRBJ2-7; 8 positions match TRBD1. The J segment lost 3 bases and the V segment lost 4 bases, leaving 2 bases of the junction unmatched. CDR3 length equals 13 residues. Germline CDR1 reads WNHNN; CDR2 reads SYGVQD (reference sequence).

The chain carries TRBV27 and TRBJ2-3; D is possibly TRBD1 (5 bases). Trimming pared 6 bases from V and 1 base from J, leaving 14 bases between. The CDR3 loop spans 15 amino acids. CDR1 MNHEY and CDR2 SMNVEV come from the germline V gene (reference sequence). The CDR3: CASSLRARGTDTQYF. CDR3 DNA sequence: TGTGCCAGCAGCTTAAGGGCCAGGGGCACAGATACGCAGTATTTT.